The 29 T cell receptor beta chains below were found in one sample sequenced in a study of cytomegalovirus exposure and HLA in healthy donors. The PCR made use of 60 Vbeta and 13 Jbeta primers. The assay was immunoSEQ multiplex PCR, and TCRdb's table has in-frame clones only and misses some. This table has some 120,000 clones, about three quarters appearing once. Sequencing input: PBMCs. The receptors here all came from a middle-aged man in good health and CMV-seropositive.

V and J are TRBV6-6 and TRBJ2-1; 7 nucleotides match TRBD2. Trimming took 9 bases from V and 6 from J; bases not matched to a gene: 17. The germline V gene encodes CDR1 MNHNY and CDR2 SVGAGI (reference sequence). This CDR3 is built from 16 residues. The CDR3 protein is CASKLRVSGDANEQFF. The DNA of the CDR3 is TGTGCCAGTAAGTTACGAGTGAGCGGGGACGCCAATGAGCAGTTCTTC.

The chain carries TRBV5-1 and TRBJ1-6; D might be TRBD1 (5 bases). The CDR3 has 15 residues. CDR1 is SGHRS, CDR2 YFSETQ, per germline. V shed 4 bases and J shed 1 base, with 9 bases lying between them. CDR3 loop: CASSPGGSYNSPLHF. DNA for the CDR3: TGCGCCAGCAGCCCCGGGGGGTCCTATAATTCACCCCTCCACTTT. Full variable domain (outside the CDR3, taken from reference TRBV5-1 and TRBJ1-6): KAGVTQTPRYLIKTRGQQVTLSCSPISGHRSVSWYQQTPGQGLQFLFEYFSETQRNKGNFPGRFSGRQFSNSRSEMNVSTLELGDSALYLCASSPGGSYNSPLHFGNGTRLTVT.

In DNA, the CDR3 is TGTGCCTGGAGTGTCGGTGGCCTAGCCTCCTACAATGAGCAGTTCTTC. Amino acids: CAWSVGGLASYNEQFF. The chain joins TRBV30 to TRBJ2-1; tentative D call: TRBD2 (5 bases). From germline, CDR1 is GTSNPN and CDR2 SVGIG (reference sequence). This CDR3 contains 16 residues. Between the trimmed V and J ends, which lost 0 bases and 0 bases, there was a span of 12 bases.

The chain links TRBV30 to TRBJ2-2, with a weak D call TRBD2 (6 bases). The CDR3 has 14 residues. V lost 4 bases, J lost 2 bases, and 11 bases lay in between. Germline loops: CDR1 GTSNPN, CDR2 SVGIG (reference sequence). The CDR3 DNA is TGTGCCTGGATGCGGGGCGTAAACACCGGGGAGCTGTTTTTT. It translates to CAWMRGVNTGELFF.

This clone was observed a few times. CDR3 nucleotide sequence: TGTGCCAGCAGTGAATCCGGGACTCTGGGGAGCTATGGCTACACCTTC. It translates to CASSESGTLGSYGYTF. The V call is TRBV6-4, the J call TRBJ1-2, with D perhaps matching TRBD1 (5 bases). Trimming took 3 bases from V and 4 from J, leaving 18 bases between them. The V gene's germline CDR1 is MRHNA and CDR2 SNTAGT. CDR3 length equals 16 residues.

The CDR3 loop is CASSLGQGLGGYTF. Written as DNA, the CDR3 is TGCGCCAGCAGCTTAGGACAGGGTTTAGGTGGCTACACCTTC. The chain links TRBV5-1 to TRBJ1-2; 8 bases fit TRBD1. The ends lost 2 bases at V and 7 bases at J; junction bases unmatched: 7. Germline CDR1 and CDR2: SGHRS and YFSETQ. The CDR3 totals 14 residues.

The chain is built from TRBV2 and TRBJ1-1, with 9 nucleotides matching TRBD1. This CDR3 contains 14 residues. Germline CDR1 SNHLY, CDR2 FYNNEI. Unmatched junction bases numbered 6, after V lost 4 bases and J lost 6 bases. CDR3 sequence reads: CASSVGTGPSEAFF. CDR3 nucleotide sequence: TGTGCCAGCAGTGTCGGGACAGGGCCCTCTGAAGCTTTCTTT.

The chain has TRBV27 and TRBJ2-7; the D gene is possibly TRBD1 (5 bases). This CDR3 spans 14 amino acids. Trimming left V 5 bases short and J 6 bases short, with 17 bases between. CDR1 and CDR2 from the germline V gene are MNHEY and SMNVEV (reference sequence). For the CDR3, the DNA is TGTGCCAGCAGTGCGCAGGGCCCGGTACGCGAGCAGTACTTC. As protein: CASSAQGPVREQYF.

The chain recombines TRBV7-2 with TRBJ1-5, with TRBD1 matching 9 bases. V gave up 5 bases and J gave up 10 bases; unmatched junction bases: 9. From germline, CDR1 is SGHTA and CDR2 FQGNSA. CDR3 length: 14 residues. CDR3 nucleotides: TGTGCCAGCAGCCCAAGACAGGGGGTGGGACCCCAGCATTTT. This translates into CASSPRQGVGPQHF. Complete variable domain (other parts from reference TRBV7-2 and TRBJ1-5): GAGVSQSPSNKVTEKGKDVELRCDPISGHTALYWYRQSLGQGLEFLIYFQGNSAPDKSGLPSDRFSAERTGGSVSTLTIQRTQQEDSAVYLCASSPRQGVGPQHFGDGTRLSIL.

In its sample, this clone was seen once. V usage is TRBV9 and J usage is TRBJ2-2; 9 bases match TRBD1. The ends lost 0 bases at V and 2 bases at J; junction bases unmatched: 5. This CDR3 contains 17 residues. Germline V gene data show CDR1 as SGDLS and CDR2 as YYNGEE. The CDR3 spells CASSVAGTGPNTGELFF. CDR3 nucleotide sequence: TGTGCCAGCAGCGTAGCAGGGACAGGGCCCAACACCGGGGAGCTGTTTTTT. The full variable domain, with the rest looked up from reference TRBV9 and TRBJ2-2, is DSGVTQTPKHLITATGQRVTLRCSPRSGDLSVYWYQQSLDQGLQFLIQYYNGEERAKGNILERFSAQQFPDLHSELNLSSLELGDSALYFCASSVAGTGPNTGELFFGEGSRLTVL.

This chain links TRBV5-1 with TRBJ1-2, with 10 bases matching TRBD1. Germline CDR1 is SGHRS and CDR2 is YFSETQ. Trimming cost V 9 bases and J 8 bases; bases outside gene matches: 10. This CDR3 contains 13 residues. The CDR3 region has the DNA TGCGCCACAAGACAGGGGGCGTTCTGGGGCTACACCTTC. It is translated as CATRQGAFWGYTF.

V gene TRBV7-8 combines with J gene TRBJ1-5; D is ambiguous. V lost 5 bases, J lost 4 bases, and 15 bases lay in between. The CDR3 runs to 15 residues. The germline gives CDR1 SGHVS, CDR2 FQNEAQ. CDR3: CASSPPTVDNQPQHF. CDR3 nucleotide sequence: TGTGCCAGCAGCCCGCCAACAGTTGATAATCAGCCCCAGCATTTT.

The chain has TRBV6-1 and TRBJ2-7; 11 bases align to TRBD2. Per the germline V gene, CDR1 is MNHNS and CDR2 is SASEGT. This CDR3 contains 15 residues. J gave up 5 bases and V 2 bases, and 5 bases lay outside the gene matches. CDR3 residues: CASSEHGTSGDEQYF. The CDR3 DNA is TGTGCCAGCAGTGAACACGGGACTAGCGGCGACGAGCAGTACTTC.

The chain couples TRBV7-2 to TRBJ1-5, with 8 bases aligning to TRBD1. CDR1 and CDR2 (germline): SGHTA, FQGNSA. CDR3 length equals 15 residues. V was clipped by 5 bases and J by 6 bases; unmatched bases: 9. As DNA, the CDR3 is TGTGCCAGCAGCGCCCCCGGGACAGGAGGTCAGCCCCAGCATTTT. Translation gives CASSAPGTGGQPQHF.

The V and J genes are TRBV7-9 and TRBJ2-7; perhaps TRBD1 as D (6 bases). Germline V gene sequence: CDR1 SEHNR, CDR2 FQNEAQ (reference sequence). This CDR3 region has 16 residues. Trimming took off 6 bases at V and 0 bases at J, with 18 bases between the two ends. The CDR3: CASSPDTGPLSYEQYF. The CDR3 bases are TGTGCCAGCAGTCCGGATACAGGGCCCCTCTCCTACGAGCAGTACTTC.

This chain links TRBV9 with TRBJ2-1, with 8 bases identical to TRBD2. Germline CDR1 is SGDLS and CDR2 is YYNGEE. The CDR3 is 15 residues long. Germline trimming cut 5 bases from V and 5 bases from J; bases unmatched to any gene: 9. CDR3 coding DNA: TGTGCCAGCAGTGTTAGCGGGACGTTAAACAATGAGCAGTTCTTC. It yields the protein CASSVSGTLNNEQFF.

V gene TRBV7-2 combines with J gene TRBJ1-3; TRBD1 agrees at 7 bases. Germline values: CDR1 SGHTA, CDR2 FQGNSA. The CDR3 extends over 16 amino acids. The junction had 15 bases not matched to a gene; V was cut back by 6 bases and J by 7 bases. In DNA, the CDR3 is TGTGCCAGCAGGGGTCCCGACAGGGAATCAAGGAACACCATATATTTT. As protein: CASRGPDRESRNTIYF.

The chain recombines TRBV2 with TRBJ2-7, with 7 bases matching TRBD1. With 6 bases clipped from V and 3 bases from J, the junction kept 11 bases outside the gene matches. This CDR3 contains 15 residues. Germline values: CDR1 SNHLY, CDR2 FYNNEI. CDR3 nucleotide sequence: TGTGCCAGCAGATCTAGGACAGGTTCCAGCTACGAGCAGTACTTC. Translated, it gives CASRSRTGSSYEQYF.

V and J are TRBV11-1 and TRBJ2-7, with 7 bases matching TRBD1. Losses at the gene ends were 5 bases for V and 5 bases for J; bases not matched to a gene: 15. CDR3 size: 16 residues. Germline CDR1 and CDR2: SGHAT and FQDESV (reference sequence). The DNA of the CDR3 is TGTGCCAGCAGCGCAAGAGCCGGGACAGCGGCCGACGAGCAGTACTTC. This encodes CASSARAGTAADEQYF.

J is TRBJ2-7 and V is TRBV9, with 7 bases that match TRBD1. V shed 0 bases, J shed 2 bases, and the junction held 2 bases outside the gene matches. The CDR3 sequence is 14 residues long. Germline CDR1 reads SGDLS; CDR2 reads YYNGEE. The CDR3 loop reads CASSVAGGTYEQYF. CDR3 in DNA: TGTGCCAGCAGCGTAGCAGGGGGTACCTACGAGCAGTACTTC.

CDR3 in amino acids: CASSLSSGATANYGYTF. In DNA form, the CDR3 reads TGTGCCAGCAGTTTATCAAGTGGGGCTACCGCTAACTATGGCTACACCTTC. V is TRBV28 and J is TRBJ1-2, with D perhaps TRBD1 (5 bases). This CDR3 is 17 amino acids long. Germline values: CDR1 MDHEN, CDR2 SYDVKM. The ends were cut back, 1 base at V and 0 bases at J, with 15 bases in the middle.

This clone was found a few times. The chain carries TRBV5-1 and TRBJ1-6; tentatively, D is TRBD1 (6 bases). The ends were cut back, 2 bases at V and 11 bases at J, with 17 bases in the middle. The V gene's germline CDR1 is SGHRS and CDR2 YFSETQ. This CDR3 contains 15 residues. CDR3 in amino acids: CASSLQGEGLAPLHF. The CDR3 coding sequence is TGCGCCAGCAGCTTACAGGGAGAAGGTTTAGCACCCCTCCACTTT.

This chain links TRBV28 with TRBJ1-5; D call uncertain. Germline values: CDR1 MDHEN, CDR2 SYDVKM. V was shortened by 8 bases and J by 7 bases, with 9 bases between the two germline ends. The CDR3 sequence is 11 residues long. The CDR3 loop reads CASGPRQPQHF. CDR3 in DNA: TGTGCCAGCGGCCCCCGACAGCCCCAGCATTTT.

This clone was counted only a few times. The rearrangement links TRBV6-1 to TRBJ1-2; D uncertain. The CDR3 extends over 14 amino acids. Germline assignment: CDR1 MNHNS and CDR2 SASEGT. The germline V and J ends were trimmed by 1 base and 4 bases, with 10 bases remaining between them. The CDR3 nucleotides read TGTGCCAGCAGTGAAGATTTGCGGGTCTATGGCTACACCTTC. It specifies CASSEDLRVYGYTF.

This chain uses TRBV28 with TRBJ2-1; possibly TRBD2 for D (6 bases). Trimming took off 3 bases at V and 0 bases at J, with 6 bases between the two ends. The CDR3 totals 14 residues. CDR1 is MDHEN and CDR2 is SYDVKM in the germline V gene. In DNA, the CDR3 is TGTGCCAGCAGTTTGGGGGGCTCCTACAATGAGCAGTTCTTC. This sequence encodes CASSLGGSYNEQFF.

The CDR3 here is CASSISSAAYEQYF. The CDR3 DNA sequence: TGCGCCAGCAGCATCTCTAGCGCCGCCTACGAGCAGTACTTC. The gene calls are TRBV5-1 and TRBJ2-7, with a weak D call TRBD2 (6 bases). V gave up 4 bases and J gave up 2 bases, with 13 bases separating them. Germline loops: CDR1 SGHRS, CDR2 YFSETQ. This CDR3 has 14 residues. Full variable domain (missing parts from reference TRBV5-1 and TRBJ2-7): KAGVTQTPRYLIKTRGQQVTLSCSPISGHRSVSWYQQTPGQGLQFLFEYFSETQRNKGNFPGRFSGRQFSNSRSEMNVSTLELGDSALYLCASSISSAAYEQYFGPGTRLTVT.

The chain uses TRBV27 and TRBJ1-6; D is possibly TRBD1 (5 bases). Trimming left V 3 bases short and J 8 bases short, with 14 bases between. Germline V gene data show CDR1 as MNHEY and CDR2 as SMNVEV (reference sequence). The CDR3 consists of 15 residues. The CDR3 reads CASSFGAGRDSPLHF. The CDR3 DNA reads TGTGCCAGCAGTTTCGGGGCTGGGAGGGATTCACCCCTCCACTTT.

The chain has TRBV7-9 and TRBJ2-3; a possible D gene is TRBD1 (6 bases). CDR1 is SEHNR, CDR2 FQNEAQ, per germline (reference sequence). V dropped 5 bases and J dropped 2 bases, with 20 bases sitting between them. The CDR3 is 17 amino acids. The CDR3 reads CASSPPEAGEDTDTQYF. CDR3 nucleotides: TGTGCCAGCAGCCCACCCGAGGCAGGGGAAGACACAGATACGCAGTATTTT.

The chain links TRBV6-1 to TRBJ1-3; perhaps TRBD1 as D (6 bases). Germline V gene lookup returns CDR1 MNHNS and CDR2 SASEGT. CDR3 length: 14 residues. V lost 6 bases, J lost 0 bases, and 9 bases lay in between. CDR3 protein: CASRRTDSGNTIYF. The CDR3 coding sequence is TGTGCCAGCAGGAGGACAGACTCTGGAAACACCATATATTTT.